This T cell receptor beta chain was identified during a study of glioma-infiltrating T cells. The iRepertoire nested amplicon-rescue multiplex PCR amplified TCR alpha and beta CDR3s from RNA. TCRdb re-called the multiplex PCR reads with MiXCR, one entry per CDR3 protein. Counted here are around 190,000 distinct CDR3 sequences, about 46% occurring once; the ten biggest clones make up roughly 5.2%. Germline values: CDR1 DFQATT, CDR2 SNEGSKA (reference sequence). V dropped 6 bases and J dropped 5; count of bases not matched to a gene: 7. This CDR3 contains 14 residues. This clonotype was observed at least ten times.

This chain connects TRBV20-1 to TRBJ2-7; 13 bases are shared with TRBD2. The sequence came from a human donor with low-grade glioma or glioblastoma, undergoing nonglioma brain surgery, or in good health (not recorded which). The sample comprised glioma tissue, nonneoplastic brain tissue, or PBMCs (not recorded which). Here the CDR3 reads CSAAPLAGGDEQYF. The CDR3 coding sequence is TGCAGTGCCGCTCCACTAGCGGGAGGGGACGAGCAGTACTTC.